This T cell receptor beta chain was sequenced in a study of PD-1 blockade in classical Hodgkin lymphoma (dated by TCRdb to about 2020). At the level of the whole study: Nivolumab dosing was 3 mg/kg intravenously every 2 weeks, continuing until either disease progression or unacceptable toxicity. The study used CyTOF and TCR beta sequencing to define a peripheral blood immune signature of response to PD-1 blockade in classical Hodgkin lymphoma. Study-wide conclusions, independent of this receptor: Newly diagnosed patients were reported to have lower baseline TCR diversity than healthy donors, and relapsed/refractory patients were reported to have lower baseline TCR diversity still. Trial patients with a complete response had baseline diversity similar to that of newly diagnosed patients, while partial responders and progressors had significantly lower diversity. A significant rise by C4D1 was seen in CD4+ but not CD8+ TCR diversity (p=0.0027 vs p=0.16), with the rise being most apparent in complete responders (p=0.02). The study covered only a single clinical trial cohort, and the causes of the repertoire differences, possibly disease activity or prior therapy, were still not defined. Patients starting nivolumab less than 1 year after ASCT had lower diversity and were excluded from later analyses to avoid confounding by immune reconstitution.

The Qiagen DNeasy kit was used to extract genomic DNA from unsorted PBMCs and from the negatively selected CD4+ and CD8+ fractions. Using primers that anneal to V and J segments, immunoSEQ multiplex PCR amplified the TCR beta CDR3 regions. Amplification bias was minimized using a synthetic immune receptor repertoire, and residual bias was removed computationally after sequencing. Under the source paper's analysis protocol: Repertoire diversity was quantified as the Shannon entropy index using custom Python scripts. Unsorted, CD4+ and CD8+ repertoires were analyzed separately, except in combined analyses where CD4+ and CD8+ sequences were merged in silico. A clone counted as expanded when the clone's frequency after treatment rose at least 2-fold relative to C1D1, and clones undetected at baseline were given a pseudocount of 0.5. Singleton clones were defined as clones with 0 or 1 copy at C1D1, and non-singleton clones were defined as clones with 2 or more copies. Clones expanded in unsorted samples were assigned a CD4+, CD8+ or unknown annotation through matching of protein sequences in sorted samples from the same patient. Wilcoxon tests were applied to paired samples to test diversity changes from C1D1 to C4D1. TCRdb stores this immuneACCESS table with in-frame sequences only. Part of the clones is absent; in the studies checked, under half of the shortfall reflects unresolved V genes, and no reason is known for the rest. V and J calls and clone size come straight from that table; D and trimming were deduced from the DNA. Here the sample has some 110,000 clones; roughly 90% occur a single time. The ten largest make up around 17% of the sample.

The CDR3 contains 15 residues, cysteine and phenylalanine counted. Of all the DNA, just the CDR3 is kept, 45 bases in frame from base 1. The germline V gene specifies SGHVS as CDR1 and FQNEAQ as CDR2. V lost 5 bases and J lost 0 bases, and the count of bases not matched to a germline gene is 3. The sample's time point, from its label and the paper: cycle 4 day 1 (C4D1), after less than 7 weeks of nivolumab. Relapse after autologous stem cell transplantation had occurred in all trial patients, and cohorts A, B and C were distinguished by prior brentuximab vedotin exposure. The trial cohort comprised about 60 patients with relapsed/refractory classical Hodgkin lymphoma whose best overall responses were complete response, partial response or progressive disease. Trial patients were treated with single-agent nivolumab in the multi-cohort phase II CheckMate 205 trial. An independent review committee assessed best overall response by applying the 2007 International Working Group response criteria. Trial PBMCs were collected just before the start of nivolumab (C1D1) and during therapy at cycle 2 day 1 and cycle 4 day 1. Peripheral blood was collected in 8 mL Vacutainer Cell Preparation Tubes, from which PBMCs were isolated by centrifugation and then cryopreserved.

A single count supports this clone. The target of this receptor is not known. No base quality information exists; no much larger clone differs at one position. The sequencing used peripheral blood mononuclear cells (PBMCs), collected before the fourth cycle of nivolumab. Rearrangement joined TRBV7-8 to TRBJ1-3; 8 bases in the junction line up with TRBD1. This sequence originates from a human donor with classical Hodgkin lymphoma. The CDR3 region has the sequence CASSQDRASGNTIYF. The DNA reads TGTGCCAGCAGCCAGGACAGGGCCTCTGGAAACACCATATATTTT.